This entry features one TCR beta chain sequence. CDR1 is SGHTA, CDR2 FQGNSA, per germline. This CDR3 comprises 15 residues. V was trimmed by 1 base and J by 5 bases, leaving 14 bases between them. MiXCR, run by TCRdb on the 5' RACE reads, gives a single entry per CDR3 protein. The table includes under 300,000 distinct CDR3 sequences, less than 20% detected once. This sample is drawn from a study of T-cell memory formation after mild COVID-19. Specimen: PBMCs or a T cell subset sorted from them (not recorded which). The chain has TRBV7-2 and TRBJ2-5; D is possibly TRBD1 (6 bases). The TCR sequence derives from a man younger than 35 who had mild COVID-19 (a few samples of this study predate the infection). Cell type and time point are not known. The chain's CDR3 is CASSLVAGEGETQYF. CDR3 coding DNA: TGTGCCAGCAGCTTAGTAGCAGGGGAAGGGGAGACCCAGTACTTC.